The rows below give T cell receptor beta chains drawn from one sample of a study of cytomegalovirus exposure and HLA in healthy donors. Sequencing used immunoSEQ multiplex PCR; TCRdb keeps in-frame clones, though not all of them. The table lists about 180,000 clones, about 81% of them singletons. Sequencing was performed on PBMCs. Receptor source: a woman aged 25 to 39 in good health and CMV-seronegative. The CDR3 runs from the conserved cysteine through the conserved F or W. The order of the fields is J gene, V gene, D gene, clone size, CDR3 protein, CDR3 DNA. D genes are given only for firm matches. Where a row states a size, it is once, few, many or the class of an expanded clone; other rows omit it.

>TRBJ1-5|TRBV28|.|.
CASRSQGDSNQPQHF
TGTGCCAGCAGATCACAAGGGGATAGCAATCAGCCCCAGCATTTT
>TRBJ2-3|TRBV29-1|.|.
CSVRSGSSTDTQYF
TGCAGCGTGAGGAGTGGTTCTAGCACAGATACGCAGTATTTT
>TRBJ2-1|TRBV5-1|.|.
CASRDNTYEQFF
TGCGCCAGCAGAGACAACACTTATGAGCAGTTCTTC
>TRBJ2-4|TRBV5-6|.|.
CASSLSDIQYF
TGTGCCAGCAGCTTGTCGGACATTCAGTACTTC
>TRBJ1-2|TRBV4-3|.|.
CASSQGPMVDYYYGYTF
TGCGCCAGCAGCCAAGGCCCGATGGTAGATTACTACTATGGCTACACCTTC
>TRBJ2-3|TRBV7-2|.|once
CASSLESALGTDTQYF
TGTGCCAGCAGCTTAGAGTCAGCGCTGGGCACAGATACGCAGTATTTT
>TRBJ2-1|TRBV7-6|.|.
CASSPARSGEYNEQFF
TGTGCCAGCAGCCCAGCTAGGTCGGGAGAGTACAATGAGCAGTTCTTC
>TRBJ2-7|TRBV27|.|.
CASSWASSSYEQYF
TGTGCCAGCAGTTGGGCCTCCAGCTCCTACGAGCAGTACTTC
>TRBJ2-7|TRBV5-5|TRBD1|.
CASSTGQGASYEQYF
TGTGCCAGCAGCACGGGACAGGGGGCCTCCTACGAGCAGTACTTC
>TRBJ2-3|TRBV7-3|TRBD2|.
CASSPVLAGSADTQYF
TGTGCCAGCAGCCCAGTTCTAGCGGGATCAGCAGATACGCAGTATTTT
>TRBJ1-2|TRBV29-1|.|.
CSVELSDSYGYTF
TGCAGCGTTGAGCTAAGTGACAGTTATGGCTACACCTTC
>TRBJ2-1|TRBV6-6|.|few
CASRESSYNEQFF
TGTGCCAGCCGGGAGAGCTCCTACAATGAGCAGTTCTTC
>TRBJ2-2|TRBV19|TRBD2|.
CASSTRGSGEHTGELFF
TGTGCCAGTAGTACCCGAGGTAGCGGGGAGCACACCGGGGAGCTGTTTTTT
>TRBJ2-7|TRBV2|.|.
CASLLAESSYEQYF
TGTGCCAGCCTTTTAGCGGAAAGCTCCTACGAGCAGTACTTC
>TRBJ2-1|TRBV11-2|.|.
CASSYQRSSYNEQFF
TGTGCCAGCAGCTATCAGAGGAGCTCCTACAATGAGCAGTTCTTC
>TRBJ2-5|TRBV19|.|once
CASSIMVTETQYF
TGTGCCAGTAGTATTATGGTTACTGAGACCCAGTACTTC
>TRBJ1-1|TRBV19|.|.
CASSIGGYTEAFF
TGTGCCAGTAGTATAGGCGGATACACTGAAGCTTTCTTT
>TRBJ1-5|TRBV4-1|.|.
CASSRTGLSGNQPQHF
TGCGCCAGCAGCCGAACAGGGCTATCCGGCAATCAGCCCCAGCATTTT
>TRBJ2-7|TRBV28|TRBD2|.
CASSLPAGGTYEQYF
TGTGCCAGCAGTTTACCGGCGGGAGGGACCTACGAGCAGTACTTC
>TRBJ2-7|TRBV25-1|TRBD1|.
CASSSSGQGAYEQYF
TGTGCCAGCAGTTCGTCGGGACAGGGGGCCTACGAGCAGTACTTC
>TRBJ1-1|TRBV5-4|TRBD1|.
CASSGGQGGTEAFF
TGTGCCAGCAGCGGGGGACAGGGGGGCACTGAAGCTTTCTTT
>TRBJ2-5|TRBV9|TRBD2|.
CASSGSGRAGETQYF
TGTGCCAGCAGCGGTAGCGGGAGAGCGGGAGAGACCCAGTACTTC
>TRBJ2-7|TRBV6-5|TRBD2|.
CASSYFGLAGYEQYF
TGTGCCAGCAGTTACTTTGGACTAGCAGGTTACGAGCAGTACTTC
>TRBJ1-6|TRBV6-5|TRBD1|.
CASSFGQGAKNSPLHF
TGTGCCAGCAGTTTCGGACAGGGGGCCAAGAATTCACCCCTCCACTTT
>TRBJ2-2|TRBV6-5|.|.
CASSYLGLRGGELFF
TGTGCCAGCAGTTACCTAGGTCTACGTGGCGGGGAGCTGTTTTTT
>TRBJ2-6|TRBV7-6|.|.
CASSRITTLWSGANVLTF
TGTGCCAGCAGCCGAATCACTACCTTGTGGTCGGGGGCCAACGTCCTGACTTTC
>TRBJ1-3|TRBV27|.|.
CASSSLDSRGNTIYF
TGTGCCAGCAGCTCCCTGGACAGCCGAGGAAACACCATATATTTT
>TRBJ1-2|TRBV4-3|.|.
CASSQDTVRDNYGYTF
TGCGCCAGCAGCCAAGATACCGTACGGGATAACTATGGCTACACCTTC
>TRBJ2-7|TRBV4-1|.|.
CASSLATGSYEQYF
TGCGCCAGCAGCCTTGCGACAGGATCCTACGAGCAGTACTTC
>TRBJ2-1|TRBV5-1|TRBD2|.
CASGLAGEGEQFF
TGCGCCAGCGGACTAGCGGGAGAGGGTGAGCAGTTCTTC
>TRBJ2-7|TRBV5-4|TRBD1|.
CASSWPGQGGEQYF
TGTGCCAGCAGCTGGCCGGGACAGGGGGGCGAGCAGTACTTC
>TRBJ1-3|TRBV30|TRBD1|.
CAWTLRGTGMSF
TGTGCCTGGACTTTAAGGGGGACAGGGATGAGTTTT
>TRBJ1-4|TRBV11-2|TRBD1|.
CASSDRAVEKLFF
TGTGCCAGCAGCGACAGGGCCGTGGAAAAACTGTTTTTT
>TRBJ1-2|TRBV7-6|TRBD1|few
CATGTGGLYGYTF
TGTGCGACCGGGACAGGGGGCCTCTATGGCTACACCTTC
>TRBJ2-3|TRBV7-2|TRBD1|.
CASSLRTGPADTQYF
TGTGCCAGCAGCTTACGGACAGGTCCCGCAGATACGCAGTATTTT
>TRBJ1-4|TRBV11-2|.|.
CASSFSPDEKLFF
TGTGCCAGCAGCTTCTCCCCGGATGAAAAACTGTTTTTT
>TRBJ2-1|TRBV19|.|once
CASSRIGSNEQFF
TGTGCCAGTAGTAGGATCGGGTCCAATGAGCAGTTCTTC
>TRBJ2-5|TRBV28|.|.
CASHGGTWVRETQYF
TGTGCCAGTCACGGCGGGACCTGGGTTAGAGAGACCCAGTACTTC
>TRBJ1-2|TRBV30|TRBD1|.
CATNRGQANYGYTF
TGTGCCACAAACCGGGGACAGGCAAACTATGGCTACACCTTC
>TRBJ1-1|TRBV9|.|once
CASRRVGNTEAFF
TGTGCCAGCAGACGGGTCGGGAACACTGAAGCTTTCTTT
>TRBJ1-2|TRBV4-2|.|.
CASSQGAGDSGYTF
TGTGCCAGCAGCCAAGGGGCAGGGGATAGTGGCTACACCTTC
>TRBJ2-4|TRBV5-1|TRBD1|.
CASSDASGQGRGNIQYF
TGCGCCAGCTCAGATGCATCTGGACAGGGTCGAGGAAACATTCAGTACTTC
>TRBJ2-3|TRBV4-2|.|.
CASSRGVTDTQYF
TGTGCCAGCAGCCGAGGTGTGACAGATACGCAGTATTTT
>TRBJ2-7|TRBV6-4|.|.
CASSRDTGYEQYF
TGTGCCAGCAGTCGGGATACGGGCTACGAGCAGTACTTC
>TRBJ1-2|TRBV19|TRBD1|.
CASWTGGDGYTF
TGTGCCAGTTGGACAGGGGGCGATGGCTACACCTTC
>TRBJ1-1|TRBV7-9|.|.
CSSSLVGRGMNTEAFF
TGTTCCAGCAGCTTAGTAGGGAGGGGGATGAACACTGAAGCTTTCTTT
>TRBJ2-4|TRBV7-2|TRBD2|.
CASSSGGGAKNIQYF
TGTGCCAGCAGCTCAGGCGGGGGGGCCAAAAACATTCAGTACTTC
>TRBJ2-3|TRBV6-1|TRBD2|once
CASSEGSGRADTQYF
TGTGCCAGCAGTGAAGGAAGTGGGAGGGCAGATACGCAGTATTTT
>TRBJ2-7|TRBV15|.|few
CATSRDVSLEQYF
TGTGCCACCAGCAGAGATGTCTCCCTCGAGCAGTACTTC